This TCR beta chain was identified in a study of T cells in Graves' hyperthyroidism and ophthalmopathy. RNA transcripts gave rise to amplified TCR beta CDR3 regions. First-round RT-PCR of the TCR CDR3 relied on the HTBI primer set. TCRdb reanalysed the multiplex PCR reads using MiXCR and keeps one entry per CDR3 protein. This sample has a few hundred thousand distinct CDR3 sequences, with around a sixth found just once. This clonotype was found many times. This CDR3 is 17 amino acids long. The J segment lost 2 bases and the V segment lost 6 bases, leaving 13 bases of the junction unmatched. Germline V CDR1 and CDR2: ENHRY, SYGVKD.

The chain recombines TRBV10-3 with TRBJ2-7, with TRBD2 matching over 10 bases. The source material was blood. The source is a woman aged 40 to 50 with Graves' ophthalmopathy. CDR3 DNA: TGTGCCATCAGCGAAATAAATAGCGGGAGGAGGACCTACGAGCAGTACTTC. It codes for CAISEINSGRRTYEQYF.